In its sample, the clone carrying this T cell receptor beta chain was seen a few times. Deletions cut 8 bases from V and 5 bases from J, with 10 bases between. Germline CDR1 LNHDA, CDR2 SQIVND (reference sequence). CDR3 length: 12 residues. Expressed TCRB transcripts got sequenced, as all isolated RNA was reverse transcribed. Some clones are missing from TCRdb's copy, which holds only in-frame ones; the method was immunoSEQ multiplex PCR. Here the sample spans 250,000 or so clones, 25% to 35% being singletons. This sample was included in a study of beta chain features in type 1 diabetes. Sequencing input: central memory CD4+ T cells from blood. The receptor's source is a man aged 25 to 45 in good health. The chain recombines TRBV19 with TRBJ2-4, with D hard to call. As DNA, the CDR3 is TGTGCCAGTGCCCACCCTGAAAACATTCAGTACTTC. Encoded protein: CASAHPENIQYF.